This T cell receptor (beta chain) was sequenced in a study of blood T cell repertoires in COVID-19. Background on the study: The study drew acute and convalescent COVID-19 samples from the United States, Italy and Spain.

Per the study methods: Estimation of nucleated cell counts relied on the amplification of reference gene primers. Repertoires were generated with immunoSEQ multiplex PCR, while TCRdb's copy carries only in-frame clones and drops some. V and J calls and clone size are those listed in that table; D and trimming were worked out from the DNA. The table lists 100,000 to 150,000 clones, roughly 88% of them singletons. The CDR3 totals 13 residues. Germline CDR1 SNHLY, CDR2 FYNNEI. V lost 6 bases and J lost 5, with 13 bases in between. This TCR was sampled from a woman aged 80 or over with acute or convalescent COVID-19. The chain employs TRBV2 and TRBJ1-2; weak D call: TRBD1 (5 bases). The sample consisted of peripheral blood. The CDR3 DNA reads TGTGCCAGCAGCCGGGACGGGAGATATGGCTACACCTTC. Encoded protein: CASSRDGRYGYTF.